What follows describes a single T cell receptor (beta chain). No antigen is known for it. This record comes from a study of long-term antiretroviral therapy in people with HIV. CDR3 length: 14 residues. The germline CDR1 and CDR2 sequences are MNHEY and SMNVEV (reference sequence). The V and J ends lost 1 base and 1 base respectively, with 7 bases between them. Investigators performed immunoSEQ version v3.0 at survey level. Sequencing aimed at about 40,000-55,000 T-cell genomes per sample. Generated by immunoSEQ multiplex PCR, the TCRdb table keeps only in-frame clones and is missing some. This table holds about 17,000 clones, 60% to 80% found once. Held in samples before DNA extraction were about 0.85-11 million cryopreserved PBMC. Points from the study as a whole: There were no data on ART adherence, viral resistance or therapy changes, a gap that limits inferences about post-ART repertoire changes. Transplant-donor-level diversity was not reached after ART, though diversity increased.

The chain links TRBV27 to TRBJ1-1; D gene ambiguous. The starting material was unsorted PBMCs, obtained 2.3 years after starting antiretroviral therapy. The TCR comes from a woman between 35 and 50 years old with HIV. The CDR3 DNA reads TGTGCCAGCAGTTTATTTTCCGCGAACACTGAAGCTTTCTTT. Encoded protein: CASSLFSANTEAFF.